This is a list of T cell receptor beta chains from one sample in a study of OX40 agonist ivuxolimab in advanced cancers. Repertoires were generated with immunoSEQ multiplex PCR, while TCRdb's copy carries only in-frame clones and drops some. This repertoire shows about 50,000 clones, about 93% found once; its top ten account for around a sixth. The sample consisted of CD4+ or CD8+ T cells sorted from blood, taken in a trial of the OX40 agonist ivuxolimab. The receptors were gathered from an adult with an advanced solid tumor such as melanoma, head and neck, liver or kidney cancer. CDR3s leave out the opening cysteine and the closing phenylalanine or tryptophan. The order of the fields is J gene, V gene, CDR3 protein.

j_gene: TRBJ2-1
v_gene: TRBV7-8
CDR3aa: ASQTGGDEQF

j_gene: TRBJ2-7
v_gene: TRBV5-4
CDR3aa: ASSLDMREDYEQY

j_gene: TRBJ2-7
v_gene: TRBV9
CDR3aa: ASSPGSGVIFEQY

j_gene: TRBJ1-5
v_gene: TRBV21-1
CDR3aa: ASSPQPGDSNQPQH

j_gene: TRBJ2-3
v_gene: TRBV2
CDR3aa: ASSETIRADTQY

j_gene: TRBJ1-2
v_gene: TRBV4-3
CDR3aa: ASSQDPGSRDYGYT

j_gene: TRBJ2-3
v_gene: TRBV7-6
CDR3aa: ASSPGSSTDTQY

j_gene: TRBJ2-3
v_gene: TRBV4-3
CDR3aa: ASSQRGSQDTQY

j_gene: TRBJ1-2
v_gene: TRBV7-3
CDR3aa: ASSLQGIDDYGYT

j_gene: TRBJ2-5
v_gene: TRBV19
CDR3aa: ASKIGLKEETQY

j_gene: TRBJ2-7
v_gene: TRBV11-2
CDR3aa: ASFGWARGAYEQY

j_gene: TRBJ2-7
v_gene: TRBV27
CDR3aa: ASSPQGYEQY

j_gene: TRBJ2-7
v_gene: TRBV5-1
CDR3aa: ASSLVGTQGDEQY

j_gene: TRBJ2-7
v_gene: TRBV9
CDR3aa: ASSTRTGEQY

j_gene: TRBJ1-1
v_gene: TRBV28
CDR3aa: ASSLGTGGEAF

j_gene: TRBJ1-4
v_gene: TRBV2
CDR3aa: ASSHSTHRGKLATNEKLF

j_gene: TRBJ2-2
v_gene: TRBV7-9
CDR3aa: ASSLGPGELF

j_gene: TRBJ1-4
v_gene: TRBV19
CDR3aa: ASSASGFIDEKLF

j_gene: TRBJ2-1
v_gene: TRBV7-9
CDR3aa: ASSLGHSSYNEQF

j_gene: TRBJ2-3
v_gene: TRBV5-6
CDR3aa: ASGPSHTQY

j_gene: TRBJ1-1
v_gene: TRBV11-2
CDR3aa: ASSYLSPGTEAF

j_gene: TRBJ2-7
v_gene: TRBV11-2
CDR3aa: ASSLGGGGWDEQY

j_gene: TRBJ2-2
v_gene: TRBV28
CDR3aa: ASSDRQGTNTGELF

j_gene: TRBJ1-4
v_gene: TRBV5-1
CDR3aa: ASSESTGIAKKLF

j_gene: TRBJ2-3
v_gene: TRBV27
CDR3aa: ASSLSPSGSITDTQY

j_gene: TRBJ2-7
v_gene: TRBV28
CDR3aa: ASSLAGTASYEQY

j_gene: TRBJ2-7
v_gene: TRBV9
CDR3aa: ASSVTSGIYEQY

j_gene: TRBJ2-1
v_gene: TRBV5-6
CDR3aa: ASSLEVGMGSYNEQF

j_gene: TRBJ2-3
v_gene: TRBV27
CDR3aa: ASSLPNPTSGLGTQY

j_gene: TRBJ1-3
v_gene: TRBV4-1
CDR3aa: ASSQVSSGNTIY

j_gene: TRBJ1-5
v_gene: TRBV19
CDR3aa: ASSIGTGARQPQH

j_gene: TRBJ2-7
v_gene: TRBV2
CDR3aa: ASSDRGSYEQY

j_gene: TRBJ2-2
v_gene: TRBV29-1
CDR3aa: SVAGTGQSGELF

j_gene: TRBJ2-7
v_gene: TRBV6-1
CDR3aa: ASSEALRGTAY

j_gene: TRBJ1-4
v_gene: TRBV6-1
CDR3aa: ASRSRVFKGEKLF

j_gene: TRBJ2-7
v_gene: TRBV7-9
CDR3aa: ASSGGLAGVEQY

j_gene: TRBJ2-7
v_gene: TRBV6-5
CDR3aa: ASSYSTGGSEQY

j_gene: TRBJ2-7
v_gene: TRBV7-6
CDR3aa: ASSGGQDYEQY

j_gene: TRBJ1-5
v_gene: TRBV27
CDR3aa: ASSFTGDSNQPQH

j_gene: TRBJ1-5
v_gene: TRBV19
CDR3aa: ASSASLGTADNQPQH

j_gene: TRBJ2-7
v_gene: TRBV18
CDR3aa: ASSPTFAWEETSYEQY

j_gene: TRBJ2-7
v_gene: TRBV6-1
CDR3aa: ASSEGRTGGFYEQY

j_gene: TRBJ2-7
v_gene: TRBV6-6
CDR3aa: ASRDYKSGVKGEQY

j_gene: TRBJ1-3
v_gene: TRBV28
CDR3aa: ASSLLPGNTIY

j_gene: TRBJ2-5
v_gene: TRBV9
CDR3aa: ASSVEGREQETQY